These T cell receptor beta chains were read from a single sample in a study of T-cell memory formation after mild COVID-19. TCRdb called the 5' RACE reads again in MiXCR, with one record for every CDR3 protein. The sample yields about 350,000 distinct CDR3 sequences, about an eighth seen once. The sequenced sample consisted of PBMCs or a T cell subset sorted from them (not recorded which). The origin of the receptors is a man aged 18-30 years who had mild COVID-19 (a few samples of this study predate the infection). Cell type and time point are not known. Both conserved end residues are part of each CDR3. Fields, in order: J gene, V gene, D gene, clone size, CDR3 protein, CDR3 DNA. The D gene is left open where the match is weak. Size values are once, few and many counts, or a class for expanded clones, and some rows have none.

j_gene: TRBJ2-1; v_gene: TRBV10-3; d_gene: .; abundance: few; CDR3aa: CAISGTNGIPTSNEQFF; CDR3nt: TGTGCCATCAGTGGAACCAACGGGATCCCGACTAGCAATGAGCAGTTCTTC
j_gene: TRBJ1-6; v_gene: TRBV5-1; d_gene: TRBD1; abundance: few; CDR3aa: CASRTGTGTSPLHF; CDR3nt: TGCGCCAGCAGGACCGGGACAGGGACGTCACCCCTCCACTTT
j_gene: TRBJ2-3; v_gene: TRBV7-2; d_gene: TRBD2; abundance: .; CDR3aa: CASTSGGASTDTQYF; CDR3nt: TGTGCCAGCACCTCCGGGGGGGCTAGCACAGATACGCAGTATTTT
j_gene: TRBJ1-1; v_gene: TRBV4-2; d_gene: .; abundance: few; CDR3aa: CASSTRTAEAFF; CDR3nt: TGTGCCAGCAGCACCCGGACAGCCGAAGCTTTCTTT
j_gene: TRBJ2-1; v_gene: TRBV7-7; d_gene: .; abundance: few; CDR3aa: CASSLEAGAGEQFF; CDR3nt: TGTGCTAGCAGCTTAGAGGCGGGGGCCGGTGAGCAGTTCTTC
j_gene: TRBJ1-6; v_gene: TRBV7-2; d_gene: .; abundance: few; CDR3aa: CASSLYPWESPLHF; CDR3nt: TGTGCCAGCAGCTTATACCCATGGGAATCACCCCTCCACTTT
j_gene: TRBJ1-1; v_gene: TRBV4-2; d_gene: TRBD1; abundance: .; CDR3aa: CASGNMGQGSTEAFF; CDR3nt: TGTGCCAGCGGGAATATGGGACAGGGCAGCACTGAAGCTTTCTTT
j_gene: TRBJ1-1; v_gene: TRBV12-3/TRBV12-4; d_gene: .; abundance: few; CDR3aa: CASSLPLQGNTEAFF; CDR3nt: TGTGCCAGCAGTTTGCCCTTACAGGGGAACACTGAAGCTTTCTTT
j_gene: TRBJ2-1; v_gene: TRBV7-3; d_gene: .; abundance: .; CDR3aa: CASSVQSHEQFF; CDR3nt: TGTGCCAGCAGCGTACAATCCCATGAGCAGTTCTTC
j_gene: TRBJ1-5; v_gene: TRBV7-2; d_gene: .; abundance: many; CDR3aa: CASSLKYYSNQPQHF; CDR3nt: TGTGCCAGCAGCTTAAAGTATTATAGCAATCAGCCCCAGCATTTT
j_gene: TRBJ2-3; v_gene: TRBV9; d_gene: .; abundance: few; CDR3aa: CASSNNRDGYTDTQYF; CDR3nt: TGTGCCAGCAGCAACAACCGGGACGGTTACACAGATACGCAGTATTTT
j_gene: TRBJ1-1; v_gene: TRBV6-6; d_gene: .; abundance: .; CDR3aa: CASIPEGMNTEAFF; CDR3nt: TGTGCCAGCATCCCAGAAGGCATGAACACTGAAGCTTTCTTT
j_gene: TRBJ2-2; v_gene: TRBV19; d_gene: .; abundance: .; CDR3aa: CASSIWAGPNTGELFF; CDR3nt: TGTGCCAGTAGTATCTGGGCAGGGCCGAACACCGGGGAGCTGTTTTTT
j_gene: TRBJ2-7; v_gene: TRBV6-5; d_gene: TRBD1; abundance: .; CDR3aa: CASSYSSNRGAYEQYF; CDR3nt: TGTGCCAGCAGTTACTCGTCGAACAGGGGCGCCTACGAGCAGTACTTC
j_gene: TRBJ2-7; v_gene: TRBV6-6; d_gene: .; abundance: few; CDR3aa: CASSPGAGSSYEQYF; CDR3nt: TGTGCCAGCAGTCCAGGGGCGGGGAGCTCCTACGAGCAGTACTTC
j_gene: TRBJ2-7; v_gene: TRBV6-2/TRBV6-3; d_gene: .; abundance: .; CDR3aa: CASKEFWGPYEQYF; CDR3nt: TGTGCCAGCAAGGAGTTCTGGGGACCCTACGAGCAGTACTTC
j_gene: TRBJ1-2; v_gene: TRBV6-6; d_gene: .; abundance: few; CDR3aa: CASSPRIGYTF; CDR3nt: TGTGCCAGCAGCCCCCGGATTGGCTACACCTTC
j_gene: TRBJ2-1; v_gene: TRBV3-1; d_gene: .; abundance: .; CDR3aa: CASSQAGAANNEQFF; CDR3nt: TGTGCCAGCAGCCAAGCAGGGGCAGCCAACAATGAGCAGTTCTTC
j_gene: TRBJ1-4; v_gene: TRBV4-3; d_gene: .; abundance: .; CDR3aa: CASSQLTSTNEKLFF; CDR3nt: TGCGCCAGCAGCCAACTGACATCAACTAATGAAAAACTGTTTTTT
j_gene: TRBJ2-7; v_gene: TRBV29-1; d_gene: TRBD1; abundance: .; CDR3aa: CSVRDRGQERYF; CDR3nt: TGCAGCGTCCGGGACAGGGGGCAAGAGAGGTACTTC
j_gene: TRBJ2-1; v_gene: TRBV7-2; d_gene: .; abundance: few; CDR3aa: CASSLVARSSYNEQFF; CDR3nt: TGTGCCAGCAGCTTAGTGGCGCGGAGCTCCTACAATGAGCAGTTCTTC
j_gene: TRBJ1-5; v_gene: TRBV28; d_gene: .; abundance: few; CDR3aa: CASKPDRYSNQPQHF; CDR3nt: TGTGCCAGCAAACCGGACCGGTATAGCAATCAGCCCCAGCATTTT